This T cell receptor beta chain stems from a study of blood T cell repertoires in COVID-19. Study-wide context: Sites in the United States, Italy and Spain provided acute and convalescent COVID-19 samples.

The CDR3 has 18 amino acids. Germline lookup yields CDR1 KGHDR and CDR2 SFDVKD. J lost 4 bases, V lost 0 bases, and 10 bases had no gene match. The table came from immunoSEQ multiplex PCR; TCRdb's copy has only in-frame clones and leaves some out. The sample yields tens of thousands of clones, 60% to 85% seen once. The chain is built from TRBV24-1 and TRBJ2-1; 8 bases align to TRBD1. The sequenced sample was peripheral blood. This TCR came from a human donor in a cohort sampled during active COVID-19. Here the CDR3 DNA reads TGTGCCACCAGTGATTTGCCTTTGGCAGGGGGCTTATACAATGAGCAGTTCTTC. It codes for CATSDLPLAGGLYNEQFF.